This TCR beta chain derives from a study of Graves' ophthalmopathy and Graves' hyperthyroidism. The CDR3 is 11 amino acids. CDR1 is KGHDR, CDR2 SFDVKD, per germline. V was trimmed by 5 bases and J by 8 bases, leaving 8 bases between them. RNA transcripts were the template, and TCR beta CDR3 regions were amplified from them. The library came from an HTBI-primed first-round RT-PCR and a second-round multiplex PCR. Each CDR3 protein is one row after TCRdb ran MiXCR on the multiplex PCR reads. The sample carries hundreds of thousands of distinct CDR3 sequences, 35% to 45% recorded once. Findings and limits, study-wide: Distinction of ophthalmopathy from stable hyperthyroidism by a 13-signature model reached almost 90% sensitivity and approximately 80% specificity.

Ten or more counts support this clonotype. Its antigen is not known. Sequencing was done on a sample of peripheral blood. V usage is TRBV24-1 and J usage is TRBJ1-2; D gene unclear. The TCR sequence derives from an adult man with Graves' ophthalmopathy. The CDR3 nucleotides are TGTGCCACCAGTGGGACTGGGGGCTACACCTTC. Amino acid sequence: CATSGTGGYTF.